This TCR beta chain appears in the sequencing data of a study of post-analysis software for immune sequencing data. Study summary: Secondary progressive, relapsing-remitting and progressive-relapsing multiple sclerosis were among the included disease courses.

TCR beta cDNA libraries included unique molecular identifiers. TCRdb re-analysed the PCR reads in MiXCR, keeping a single row per CDR3 protein. The sample consists of under 200,000 distinct CDR3 sequences, over 25% of them appearing once. V was pared by 0 bases and J by 5 bases, with 2 bases between. The CDR3 extends over 13 amino acids. CDR1 is SGHTA and CDR2 is FQGTGA in the germline V gene. Findings and caveats of the study: Patients used several TRBV segments, including TRBV5-6, TRBV5-1 and TRBV20-1, more often than controls. Controls' normalized Chao1 diversity significantly exceeded that of multiple sclerosis patients.

This clonotype was seen repeatedly, ten times or more. Antigen specificity is unknown. Material for sequencing was blood. This TCR derives from a girl aged 2 to 17 with multiple sclerosis. The J gene is TRBJ1-6, the V gene TRBV7-3, with D hard to call. CDR3 bases: TGTGCCAGCAGCTTAACAAATAATTCACCCCTCCACTTT. Its translation is CASSLTNNSPLHF.